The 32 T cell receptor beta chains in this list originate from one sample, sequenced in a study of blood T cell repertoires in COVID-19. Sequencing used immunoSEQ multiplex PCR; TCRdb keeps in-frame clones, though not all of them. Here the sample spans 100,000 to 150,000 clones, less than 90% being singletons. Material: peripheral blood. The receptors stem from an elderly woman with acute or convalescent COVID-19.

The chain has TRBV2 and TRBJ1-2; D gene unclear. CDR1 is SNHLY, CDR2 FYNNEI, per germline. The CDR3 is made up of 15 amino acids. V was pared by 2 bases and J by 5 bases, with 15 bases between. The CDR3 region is CASSEWDRAGYGYTF. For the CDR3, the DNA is TGTGCCAGCAGTGAATGGGATAGGGCGGGTTATGGCTACACCTTC.

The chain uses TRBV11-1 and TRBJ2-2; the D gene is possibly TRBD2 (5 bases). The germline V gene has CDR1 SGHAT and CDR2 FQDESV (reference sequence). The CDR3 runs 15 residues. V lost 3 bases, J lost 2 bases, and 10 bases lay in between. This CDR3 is CASSFGESNTGELFF. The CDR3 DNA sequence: TGTGCCAGCAGCTTCGGGGAGTCTAACACCGGGGAGCTGTTTTTT.

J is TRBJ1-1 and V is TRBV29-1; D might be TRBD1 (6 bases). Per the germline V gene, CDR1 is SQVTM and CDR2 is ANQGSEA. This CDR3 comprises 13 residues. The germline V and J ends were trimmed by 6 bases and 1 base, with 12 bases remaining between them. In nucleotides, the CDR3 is TGCAGCGTCCAGGGACACCCGAACACTGAAGCTTTCTTT. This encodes CSVQGHPNTEAFF.

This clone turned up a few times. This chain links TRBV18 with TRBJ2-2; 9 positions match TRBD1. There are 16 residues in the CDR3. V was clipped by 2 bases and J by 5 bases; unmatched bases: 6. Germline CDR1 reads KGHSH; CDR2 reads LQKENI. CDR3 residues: CASSPTDRGRTGELFF. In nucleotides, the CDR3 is TGTGCCAGCTCACCAACGGACAGGGGTCGGACCGGGGAGCTGTTTTTT.

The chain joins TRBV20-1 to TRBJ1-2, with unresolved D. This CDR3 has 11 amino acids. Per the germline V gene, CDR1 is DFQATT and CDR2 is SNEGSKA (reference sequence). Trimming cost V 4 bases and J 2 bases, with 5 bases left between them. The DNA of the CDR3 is TGCAGTGCTATGGAGAACTATGGCTACACCTTC. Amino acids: CSAMENYGYTF.

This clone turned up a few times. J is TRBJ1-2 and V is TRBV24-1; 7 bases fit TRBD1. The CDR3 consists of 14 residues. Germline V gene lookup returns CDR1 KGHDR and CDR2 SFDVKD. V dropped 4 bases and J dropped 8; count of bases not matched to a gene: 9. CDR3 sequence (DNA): TGTGCCACCAGTGAAGCCTGGGACAGCGGAGGCTACACCTTC. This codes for CATSEAWDSGGYTF.

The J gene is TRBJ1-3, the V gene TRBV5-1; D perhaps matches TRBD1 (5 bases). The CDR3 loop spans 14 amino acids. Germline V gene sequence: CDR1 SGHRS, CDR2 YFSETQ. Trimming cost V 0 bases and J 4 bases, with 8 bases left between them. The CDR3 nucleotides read TGCGCCAGCAGCTTGGAAGGGGTCGGAAACACCATATATTTT. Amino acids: CASSLEGVGNTIYF. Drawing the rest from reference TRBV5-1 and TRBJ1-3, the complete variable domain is KAGVTQTPRYLIKTRGQQVTLSCSPISGHRSVSWYQQTPGQGLQFLFEYFSETQRNKGNFPGRFSGRQFSNSRSEMNVSTLELGDSALYLCASSLEGVGNTIYFGEGSWLTVV.

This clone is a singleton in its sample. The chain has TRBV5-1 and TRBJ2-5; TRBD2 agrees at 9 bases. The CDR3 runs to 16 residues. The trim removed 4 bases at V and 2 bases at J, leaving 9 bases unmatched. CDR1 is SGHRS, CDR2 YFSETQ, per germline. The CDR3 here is CASSVSGGGGQETQYF. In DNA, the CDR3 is TGCGCCAGCAGCGTTAGCGGGGGAGGAGGACAAGAGACCCAGTACTTC.

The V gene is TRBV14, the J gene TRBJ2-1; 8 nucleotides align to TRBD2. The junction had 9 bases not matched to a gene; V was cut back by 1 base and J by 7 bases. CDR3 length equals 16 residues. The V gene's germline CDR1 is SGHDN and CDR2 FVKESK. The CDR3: CASSQGLAGGENEQFF. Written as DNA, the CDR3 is TGTGCCAGCAGCCAAGGGCTGGCGGGGGGAGAAAATGAGCAGTTCTTC.

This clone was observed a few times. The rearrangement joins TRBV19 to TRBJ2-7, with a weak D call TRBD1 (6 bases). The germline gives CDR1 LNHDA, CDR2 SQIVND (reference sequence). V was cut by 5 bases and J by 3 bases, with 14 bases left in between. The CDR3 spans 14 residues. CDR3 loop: CASSVSPGDYEQYV. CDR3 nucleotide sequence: TGTGCCAGTAGTGTATCCCCAGGGGACTACGAGCAGTACGTC.

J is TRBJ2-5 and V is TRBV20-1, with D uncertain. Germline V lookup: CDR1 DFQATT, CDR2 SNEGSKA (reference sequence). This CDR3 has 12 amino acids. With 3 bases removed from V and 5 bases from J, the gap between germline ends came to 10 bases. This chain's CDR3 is CSASGSWETQYF. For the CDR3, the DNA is TGCAGTGCTAGTGGCAGTTGGGAGACCCAGTACTTC.

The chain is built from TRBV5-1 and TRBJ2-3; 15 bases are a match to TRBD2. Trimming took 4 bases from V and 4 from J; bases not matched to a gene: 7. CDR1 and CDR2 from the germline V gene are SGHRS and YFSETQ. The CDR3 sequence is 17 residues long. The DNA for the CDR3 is TGCGCCAGCAGCCCCGGACTAGCGGGGGGGCCTTCAGATACGCAGTATTTT. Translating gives CASSPGLAGGPSDTQYF.

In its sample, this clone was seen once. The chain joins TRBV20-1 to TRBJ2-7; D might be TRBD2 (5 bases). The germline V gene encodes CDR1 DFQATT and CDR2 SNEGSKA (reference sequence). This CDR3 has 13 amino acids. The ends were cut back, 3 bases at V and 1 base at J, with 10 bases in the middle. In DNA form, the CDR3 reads TGCAGTGCTAGTGAGGGCCCGTCCTACGAGCAGTACGTC. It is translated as CSASEGPSYEQYV.

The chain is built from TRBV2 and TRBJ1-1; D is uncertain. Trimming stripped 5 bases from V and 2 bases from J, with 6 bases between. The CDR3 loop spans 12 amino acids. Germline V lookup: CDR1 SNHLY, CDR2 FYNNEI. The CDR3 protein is CASSYYNTEAFF. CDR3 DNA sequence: TGTGCCAGCAGTTACTATAACACTGAAGCTTTCTTT.

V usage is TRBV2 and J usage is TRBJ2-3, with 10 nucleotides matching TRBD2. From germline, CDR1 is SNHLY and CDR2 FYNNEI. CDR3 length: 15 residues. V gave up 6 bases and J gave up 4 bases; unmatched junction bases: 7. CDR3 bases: TGTGCCAGCAGGAGTGGACTAGCGGTATCAGATACGCAGTATTTT. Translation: CASRSGLAVSDTQYF.

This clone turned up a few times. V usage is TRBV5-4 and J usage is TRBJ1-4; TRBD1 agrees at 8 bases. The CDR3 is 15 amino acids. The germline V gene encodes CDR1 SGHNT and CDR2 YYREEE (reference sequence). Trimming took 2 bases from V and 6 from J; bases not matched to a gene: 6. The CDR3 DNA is TGTGCCAGCAGCTTCAGGGGGCGCATGGATGAAAAACTGTTTTTT. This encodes CASSFRGRMDEKLFF.

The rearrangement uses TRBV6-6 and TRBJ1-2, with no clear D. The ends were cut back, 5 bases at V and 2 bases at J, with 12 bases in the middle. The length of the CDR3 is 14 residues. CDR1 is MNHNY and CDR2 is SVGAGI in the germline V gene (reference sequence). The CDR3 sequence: CASSTLAVNYGYTF. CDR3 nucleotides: TGTGCCAGCAGTACCCTGGCAGTAAACTATGGCTACACCTTC.

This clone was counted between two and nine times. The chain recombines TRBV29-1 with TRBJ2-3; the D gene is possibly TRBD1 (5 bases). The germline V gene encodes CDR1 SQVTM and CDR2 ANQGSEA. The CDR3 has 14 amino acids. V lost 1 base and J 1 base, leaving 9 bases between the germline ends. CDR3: CSVEAQQGTDTQYF. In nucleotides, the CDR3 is TGCAGCGTTGAAGCCCAACAGGGCACAGATACGCAGTATTTT.

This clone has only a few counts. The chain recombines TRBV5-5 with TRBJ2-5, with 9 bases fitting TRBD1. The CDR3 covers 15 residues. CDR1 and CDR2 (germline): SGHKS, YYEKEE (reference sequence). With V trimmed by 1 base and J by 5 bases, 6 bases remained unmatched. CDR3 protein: CASSLMDRGGETQYF. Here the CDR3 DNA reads TGTGCCAGCAGCTTGATGGACAGGGGTGGGGAGACCCAGTACTTC.

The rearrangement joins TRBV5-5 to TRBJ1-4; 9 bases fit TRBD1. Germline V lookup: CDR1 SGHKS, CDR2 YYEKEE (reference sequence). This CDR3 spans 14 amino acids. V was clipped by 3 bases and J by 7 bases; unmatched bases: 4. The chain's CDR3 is CASSWTGDGEKLFF. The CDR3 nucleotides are TGTGCCAGCAGCTGGACAGGGGACGGTGAAAAACTGTTTTTT.

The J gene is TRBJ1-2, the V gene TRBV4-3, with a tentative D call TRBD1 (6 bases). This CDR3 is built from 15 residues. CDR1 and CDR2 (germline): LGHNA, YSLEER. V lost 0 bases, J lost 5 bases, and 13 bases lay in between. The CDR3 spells CASSQDVRGGYGYTF. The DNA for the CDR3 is TGCGCCAGCAGCCAAGATGTTAGGGGGGGGTATGGCTACACCTTC.

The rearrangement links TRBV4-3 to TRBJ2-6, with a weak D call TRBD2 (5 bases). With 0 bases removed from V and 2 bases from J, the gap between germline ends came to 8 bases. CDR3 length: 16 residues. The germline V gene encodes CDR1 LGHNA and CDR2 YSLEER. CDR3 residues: CASSQDPRAGANVLTF. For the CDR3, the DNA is TGCGCCAGCAGCCAAGACCCGAGGGCTGGGGCCAACGTCCTGACTTTC.

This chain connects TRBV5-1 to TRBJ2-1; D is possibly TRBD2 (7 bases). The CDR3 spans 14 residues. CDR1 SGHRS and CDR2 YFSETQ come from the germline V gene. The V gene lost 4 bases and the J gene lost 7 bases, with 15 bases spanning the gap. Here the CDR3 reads CASSGGALLNEQFF. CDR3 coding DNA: TGCGCCAGCAGCGGGGGGGCCTTACTTAATGAGCAGTTCTTC.

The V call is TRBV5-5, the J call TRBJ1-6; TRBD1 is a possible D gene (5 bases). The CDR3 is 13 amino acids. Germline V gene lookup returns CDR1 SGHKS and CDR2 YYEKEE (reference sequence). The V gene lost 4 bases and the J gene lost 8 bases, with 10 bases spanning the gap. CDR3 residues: CASSPTGDSPLHF. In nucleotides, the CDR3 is TGTGCCAGCAGCCCAACAGGAGATTCACCCCTCCACTTT.

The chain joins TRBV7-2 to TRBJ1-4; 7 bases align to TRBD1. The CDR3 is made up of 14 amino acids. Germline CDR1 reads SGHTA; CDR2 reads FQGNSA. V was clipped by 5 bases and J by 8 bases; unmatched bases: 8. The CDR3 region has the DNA TGTGCCAGCAGCCTCTTGACAGGGTCGGAAAAACTGTTTTTT. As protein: CASSLLTGSEKLFF.

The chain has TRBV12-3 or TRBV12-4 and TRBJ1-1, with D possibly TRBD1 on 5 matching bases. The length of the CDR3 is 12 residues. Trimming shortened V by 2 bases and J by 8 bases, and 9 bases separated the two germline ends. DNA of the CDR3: TGTGCCAGCAGTTTAATTCGGGGGGAAGCTTTCTTT. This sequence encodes CASSLIRGEAFF.

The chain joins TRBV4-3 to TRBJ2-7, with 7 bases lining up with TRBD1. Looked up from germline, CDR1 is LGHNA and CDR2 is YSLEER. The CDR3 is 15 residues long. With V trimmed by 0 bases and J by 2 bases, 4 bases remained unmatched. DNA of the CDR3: TGCGCCAGCAGCCAAGACCGGGACAGTGCCTACGAGCAGTACTTC. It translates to CASSQDRDSAYEQYF.

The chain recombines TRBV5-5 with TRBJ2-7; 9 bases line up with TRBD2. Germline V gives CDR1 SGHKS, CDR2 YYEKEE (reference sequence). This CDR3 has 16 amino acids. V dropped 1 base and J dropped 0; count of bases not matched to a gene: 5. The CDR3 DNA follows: TGTGCCAGCAGCTTGAGTCTAGCGGGGATCTCCTACGAGCAGTACGTC. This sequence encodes CASSLSLAGISYEQYV.

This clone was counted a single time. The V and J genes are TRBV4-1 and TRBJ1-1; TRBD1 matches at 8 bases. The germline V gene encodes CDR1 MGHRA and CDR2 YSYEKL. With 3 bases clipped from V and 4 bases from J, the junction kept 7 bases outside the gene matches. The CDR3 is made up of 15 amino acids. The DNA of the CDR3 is TGCGCCAGCAGCCAGGCCGGACAGGGTTCCACTGAAGCTTTCTTT. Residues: CASSQAGQGSTEAFF.

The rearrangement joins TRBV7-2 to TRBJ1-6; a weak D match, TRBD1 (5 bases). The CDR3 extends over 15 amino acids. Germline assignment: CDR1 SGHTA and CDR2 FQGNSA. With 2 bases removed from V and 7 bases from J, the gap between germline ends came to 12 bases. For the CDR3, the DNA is TGTGCCAGCAGCTTAAAGGGGCTGAGGAATTCACCCCTCCACTTT. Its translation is CASSLKGLRNSPLHF.

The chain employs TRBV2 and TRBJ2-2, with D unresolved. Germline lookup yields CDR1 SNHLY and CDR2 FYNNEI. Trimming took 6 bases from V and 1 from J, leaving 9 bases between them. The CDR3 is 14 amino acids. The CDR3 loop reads CASRIELNTGELFF. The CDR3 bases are TGTGCCAGCAGAATCGAGTTGAACACCGGGGAGCTGTTTTTT.

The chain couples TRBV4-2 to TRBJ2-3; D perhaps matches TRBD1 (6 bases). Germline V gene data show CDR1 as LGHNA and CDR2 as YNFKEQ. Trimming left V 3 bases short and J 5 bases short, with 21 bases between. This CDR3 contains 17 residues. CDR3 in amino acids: CASSQDTRMGAGDTQYF. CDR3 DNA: TGTGCCAGCAGCCAGGATACCCGGATGGGGGCAGGAGATACGCAGTATTTT.